The rows below give T cell receptor beta chains drawn from one sample of a study of human T cells and chemical hapten exposure. Each CDR3 protein gets one entry after TCRdb re-called the RACE reads with MiXCR. The sample has tens of thousands of distinct CDR3 sequences; approximately 10% are singletons. Specimen: whole blood, collected in connection with sensitization to the hapten diphenylcyclopropenone (DPC). These receptors were obtained from a woman aged 45-65 years with alopecia areata. Some clones in this sample may be carry-over from other donors' samples. CDR3s include the opening cysteine and the closing phenylalanine or tryptophan. D genes are given only for firm matches. Clone size is given for some rows only: seen once, a few or many times, or a class if the clone is expanded.

j_call v_call d_call clone_size cdr3_aa cdr3_nt
TRBJ1-4 TRBV7-9 TRBD1 many CASSPQGAGNEKLFF TGTGCCAGCAGCCCGCAGGGGGCAGGCAATGAAAAACTGTTTTTT
TRBJ2-7 TRBV10-2 TRBD1 NA CASSQGTGSSYEQYF TGCGCCAGCAGTCAGGGGACAGGGAGCTCCTACGAGCAGTACTTC
TRBJ1-2 TRBV6-5 NA few CASSWRANYGYTF TGTGCCAGCAGCTGGAGGGCCAACTATGGCTACACCTTC
TRBJ2-3 TRBV6-2/TRBV6-3 NA few CASSYSTSLDTQYF TGTGCCAGCAGTTACTCCACTAGCCTTGATACGCAGTATTTT
TRBJ1-2 TRBV30 NA NA CAWYIVQVAGYTF TGTGCCTGGTATATCGTACAGGTAGCTGGCTACACCTTC
TRBJ1-5 TRBV7-2 NA NA CASSLGPRNQPQHF TGTGCCAGCAGCTTAGGCCCCAGGAATCAGCCCCAGCATTTT
TRBJ1-3 TRBV6-2/TRBV6-3 NA NA CASSYSRETSGNTIYF TGTGCCAGCAGTTACTCAAGGGAGACCTCTGGAAACACCATATATTTT
TRBJ2-5 TRBV18 NA few CASSNTGYQETQYF TGTGCCAGCTCAAATACAGGGTACCAAGAGACCCAGTACTTC
TRBJ2-4 TRBV28 TRBD2 NA CATGLAETKNIQYF TGTGCCACCGGACTAGCGGAAACTAAAAACATTCAGTACTTC
TRBJ2-1 TRBV5-1 NA NA CASSLGASYNEQFF TGCGCCAGCAGCTTGGGGGCCTCCTACAATGAGCAGTTCTTC
TRBJ2-7 TRBV28 NA few CASSSAGGVGYEQYF TGTGCCAGCAGTTCAGCCGGTGGAGTGGGCTACGAGCAGTACTTC
TRBJ2-3 TRBV4-2 TRBD2 many CASSQDGGGRDTQYF TGTGCCAGCAGCCAAGATGGGGGGGGGAGAGATACGCAGTATTTT
TRBJ1-1 TRBV18 NA many CASSPVGSSEAFF TGTGCCAGCTCACCGGTGGGGAGCTCTGAAGCTTTCTTT
TRBJ2-1 TRBV20-1 NA many CSAPTVQRVSYNEQFF TGCAGTGCGCCGACTGTCCAGCGGGTATCCTACAATGAGCAGTTCTTC
TRBJ2-7 TRBV11-2 TRBD2 NA CASSSQGTSGRREQYF TGTGCCAGCAGCTCGCAGGGGACTAGCGGGCGGAGGGAGCAGTACTTC
TRBJ1-3 TRBV20-1 TRBD1 few CSAISRTGSAGNTIYF TGCAGTGCTATCTCCCGGACAGGGTCGGCTGGAAACACCATATATTTT
TRBJ1-5 TRBV6-1 NA few CASGVGSQPQHF TGTGCCAGCGGTGTAGGTAGCCAGCCCCAGCATTTT
TRBJ2-1 TRBV29-1 NA many CSEELADEQFF TGCAGCGAAGAATTAGCGGACGAGCAGTTCTTC
TRBJ1-1 TRBV6-2/TRBV6-3 NA many CASRFATEAFF TGTGCCAGCAGATTCGCTACTGAAGCTTTCTTT
TRBJ1-6 TRBV6-1 NA NA CATRSDRLVMNSPLHF TGTGCCACCCGATCGGACAGACTCGTGATGAATTCACCCCTCCACTTT
TRBJ2-1 TRBV29-1 TRBD2 many CSVGTSGIYNEQFF TGCAGCGTTGGGACTAGCGGGATTTACAATGAGCAGTTCTTC
TRBJ2-3 TRBV18 NA NA CASSPPVTDTQYF TGTGCCAGCTCACCACCGGTGACGGATACGCAGTATTTT
TRBJ2-4 TRBV20-1 NA NA CSARSSRLAKNIQYF TGCAGTGCTAGATCAAGTAGATTAGCCAAAAACATTCAGTACTTC
TRBJ2-5 TRBV18 TRBD2 NA CASSAQAGAVETQYF TGTGCCAGCTCTGCACAAGCGGGGGCCGTGGAGACCCAGTACTTC
TRBJ1-5 TRBV19 NA many CASSMLGGGNQPQHF TGTGCCAGTAGTATGCTTGGAGGGGGCAATCAGCCCCAGCATTTT
TRBJ1-5 TRBV20-1 NA many CSASGGAGNQPQHF TGCAGTGCTAGCGGGGGGGCCGGCAATCAGCCCCAGCATTTT
TRBJ1-2 TRBV12-3/TRBV12-4 NA few CASSSDRRSYGYTF TGTGCCAGCAGTTCGGACAGAAGAAGCTATGGCTACACCTTC
TRBJ1-5 TRBV2 NA NA CASNIRGLNQPQHF TGTGCCAGCAATATCCGGGGCTTAAATCAGCCCCAGCATTTT
TRBJ2-3 TRBV9 NA many CASSVHEADTQYF TGTGCCAGCAGCGTACACGAGGCAGATACGCAGTATTTT
TRBJ1-6 TRBV27 NA many CASSFEGNLGSYNSPLHF TGTGCCAGCAGTTTTGAAGGGAATTTGGGCTCCTATAATTCACCCCTCCACTTT
TRBJ1-1 TRBV5-6 NA many CASSPGQGRTEAFF TGTGCCAGCAGCCCCGGACAAGGGAGGACTGAAGCTTTCTTT
TRBJ2-7 TRBV7-9 TRBD2 many CASSSLTAGGAYEQYF TGTGCCAGCAGCTCCCTTACGGCGGGAGGGGCCTACGAGCAGTACTTC
TRBJ2-1 TRBV11-3 TRBD2 few CASSSGGRSSYNEQFF TGTGCCAGCAGCTCCGGGGGGAGGAGCTCCTACAATGAGCAGTTCTTC
TRBJ1-5 TRBV6-6 NA many CASSYNRGNQPQHF TGTGCCAGCAGTTACAACAGGGGCAATCAGCCCCAGCATTTT
TRBJ2-1 TRBV5-1 NA NA CASSLLTGSGYNEQFF TGCGCCAGCAGCCTGTTGACCGGGAGTGGCTACAATGAGCAGTTCTTC
TRBJ2-1 TRBV6-5 NA many CASGSGAYEQFF TGTGCCAGCGGATCGGGGGCTTATGAGCAGTTCTTC
TRBJ1-1 TRBV18 TRBD1 many CASSPGTGERAFF TGTGCCAGCTCACCAGGGACAGGGGAAAGAGCTTTCTTT
TRBJ2-3 TRBV5-5 TRBD2 few CASTLLAAVSTDTQYF TGTGCCAGCACGCTACTAGCGGCGGTTAGCACAGATACGCAGTATTTT
TRBJ2-1 TRBV28 TRBD2 few CASSVGLAGDNEQFF TGTGCCAGCAGCGTGGGACTAGCGGGAGACAATGAGCAGTTCTTC
TRBJ2-5 TRBV7-9 NA many CASRTQGPGQETQYF TGTGCCAGCAGGACCCAAGGACCAGGGCAAGAGACCCAGTACTTC
TRBJ2-1 TRBV6-4 NA many CASSRLGDNEQFF TGTGCCAGCAGTAGACTGGGAGATAATGAGCAGTTCTTC